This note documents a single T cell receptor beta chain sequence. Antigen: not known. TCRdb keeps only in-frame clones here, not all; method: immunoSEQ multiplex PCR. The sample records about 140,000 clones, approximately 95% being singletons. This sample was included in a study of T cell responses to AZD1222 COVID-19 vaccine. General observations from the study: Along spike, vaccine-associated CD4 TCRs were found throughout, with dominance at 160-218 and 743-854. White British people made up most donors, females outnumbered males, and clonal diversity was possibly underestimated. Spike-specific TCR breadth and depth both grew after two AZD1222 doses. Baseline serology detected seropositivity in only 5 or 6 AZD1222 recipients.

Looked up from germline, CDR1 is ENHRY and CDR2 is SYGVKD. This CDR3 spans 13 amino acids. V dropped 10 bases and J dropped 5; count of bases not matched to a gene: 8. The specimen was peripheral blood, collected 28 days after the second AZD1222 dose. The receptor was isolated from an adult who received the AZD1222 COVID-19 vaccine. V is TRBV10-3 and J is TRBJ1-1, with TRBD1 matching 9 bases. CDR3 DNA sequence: TGTGCCACAGAGACAGGGGGGAAAACTGAAGCTTTCTTT. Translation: CATETGGKTEAFF.